Following are 24 T cell receptor beta chains from one sample sequenced in a study of T cell changes during pregnancy in multiple sclerosis. The protocol was immunoSEQ multiplex PCR, while the TCRdb copy is restricted to in-frame clones and leaves out a portion. The repertoire has tens of thousands of clones, 91% of them found once; the top ten carry more than 1.5%. Sequencing used peripheral blood, obtained after pregnancy. The receptors were gathered from a female donor in good health, enrolled as a control in a pregnancy study.

The gene calls are TRBV2 and TRBJ1-4; 7 nucleotides agree with TRBD1. Germline loops: CDR1 SNHLY, CDR2 FYNNEI. The CDR3 is 14 amino acids. V trimming: 6 bases; J trimming: 0 bases; junction bases outside the gene matches: 1. The CDR3: CASRTGTTNEKLFF. As DNA, the CDR3 is TGTGCCAGCAGGACAGGGACAACTAATGAAAAACTGTTTTTT.

The V call is TRBV5-6, the J call TRBJ1-6; D remains unclear. The germline V gene encodes CDR1 SGHDT and CDR2 YYEEEE. V was shortened by 2 bases and J by 0 bases, with 9 bases between the two germline ends. This CDR3 has 16 amino acids. The CDR3 protein is CASSFHSGSYNSPLHF. Written as DNA, the CDR3 is TGTGCCAGCAGCTTCCACTCCGGCTCCTATAATTCACCCCTCCACTTT.

The chain employs TRBV28 and TRBJ1-5; no definite D call. V lost 7 bases and J 1 base, leaving 8 bases between the germline ends. Germline values: CDR1 MDHEN, CDR2 SYDVKM. This CDR3 comprises 13 residues. In DNA, the CDR3 is TGTGCCAGCATAGGGAGGAGCAATCAGCCCCAGCATTTT. It is translated as CASIGRSNQPQHF.

The chain uses TRBV25-1 and TRBJ1-1, with D unclear. This CDR3 is 12 amino acids long. Germline lookup yields CDR1 MGHDK and CDR2 SYGVNS. Trimming stripped 6 bases from V and 7 bases from J, with 12 bases between. This CDR3 is CASSLGVGEAFF. CDR3 bases: TGTGCCAGCAGCCTCGGGGTGGGTGAAGCTTTCTTT. Filled out from reference TRBV25-1 and TRBJ1-1, the complete variable domain reads EADIYQTPRYLVIGTGKKITLECSQTMGHDKMYWYQQDPGMELHLIHYSYGVNSTEKGDLSSESTVSRIRTEHFPLTLESARPSHTSQYLCASSLGVGEAFFGQGTRLTVV.

The J gene is TRBJ2-2, the V gene TRBV15; the D gene is possibly TRBD1 (6 bases). The ends were cut back, 1 base at V and 0 bases at J, with 6 bases in the middle. The length of the CDR3 is 15 residues. Germline lookup yields CDR1 LNHNV and CDR2 YYDKDF (reference sequence). The CDR3 loop is CATSRGTANTGELFF. The CDR3 DNA follows: TGTGCCACCAGCAGAGGGACAGCGAACACCGGGGAGCTGTTTTTT.

This clone has a single count. This chain uses TRBV15 with TRBJ2-1; 7 bases fit TRBD2. Germline V gene data show CDR1 as LNHNV and CDR2 as YYDKDF (reference sequence). The CDR3 is 14 amino acids. The junction had 7 bases not matched to a gene; V was cut back by 3 bases and J by 8 bases. As DNA, the CDR3 is TGTGCCACCAGCAGCAATCAACGGGGGGATGAGCAGTTCTTC. It is translated as CATSSNQRGDEQFF.

J is TRBJ2-1 and V is TRBV6-6; 8 positions match TRBD2. The CDR3 has 16 residues. J gave up 0 bases and V 5 bases, and 6 bases lay outside the gene matches. Germline V lookup: CDR1 MNHNY, CDR2 SVGAGI (reference sequence). CDR3 DNA sequence: TGTGCCAGCAGTAACTTCGGGACTAGCTCCTACAATGAGCAGTTCTTC. Its translation: CASSNFGTSSYNEQFF.

The V gene is TRBV11-1, the J gene TRBJ2-7, with D unclear. The V gene's germline CDR1 is SGHAT and CDR2 FQDESV (reference sequence). V was trimmed by 4 bases and J by 6 bases, leaving 16 bases between them. CDR3 length equals 14 residues. The CDR3: CASSYDQAEREQYF. In DNA, the CDR3 is TGTGCCAGCAGCTACGACCAGGCAGAACGCGAGCAGTACTTC.

The gene calls are TRBV7-6 and TRBJ2-1; 9 bases map to TRBD1. This CDR3 has 12 residues. V lost 4 bases to trimming and J lost 10 bases; unmatched junction nucleotides: 2. Germline-derived CDR1 and CDR2 are SGHVS and FNYEAQ. Here the CDR3 DNA reads TGTGCCAGCAGCTGGGACAGGGACGAGCAGTTCTTC. Translated: CASSWDRDEQFF.

The chain recombines TRBV30 with TRBJ1-2, with TRBD1 as a possible D gene (5 bases). Trimming took off 8 bases at V and 3 bases at J, with 19 bases between the two ends. From germline, CDR1 is GTSNPN and CDR2 SVGIG (reference sequence). The CDR3 length is 14 residues. CDR3 sequence (DNA): TGTGCCCGCCGCAGGCAGGGTGGGGACTATGGCTACACCTTC. Residues: CARRRQGGDYGYTF.

This clone showed up just a few times. This chain connects TRBV30 to TRBJ1-1; no firm D call. The CDR3 consists of 11 residues. With 2 bases removed from V and 8 bases from J, the gap between germline ends came to 9 bases. The germline gives CDR1 GTSNPN, CDR2 SVGIG (reference sequence). The CDR3 bases are TGTGCCTGGAGTTCCACACAAGAAGCTTTCTTT. The encoded protein is CAWSSTQEAFF.

The V and J genes are TRBV7-2 and TRBJ1-4, with 9 bases fitting TRBD1. V lost 5 bases, J lost 2 bases, and 6 bases stayed unmatched. Germline V CDR1 and CDR2: SGHTA, FQGNSA. The CDR3 is 16 amino acids. The CDR3 region has the DNA TGTGCCAGCAGCCCCTACAGGGGGCCCACTAATGAAAAACTGTTTTTT. Amino acid sequence: CASSPYRGPTNEKLFF.

The rearrangement links TRBV9 to TRBJ2-1, with 8 bases identical to TRBD2. The CDR3 spans 16 residues. J lost 4 bases, V lost 3 bases, and 9 bases had no gene match. The germline CDR1 and CDR2 sequences are SGDLS and YYNGEE. The CDR3 region is CASSGETSAFYNEQFF. For the CDR3, the DNA is TGTGCCAGCAGCGGGGAGACTAGCGCTTTTTACAATGAGCAGTTCTTC.

The CDR3 sequence: CASRQGYQETQYF. The CDR3 coding sequence is TGTGCCAGCAGACAGGGTTACCAAGAGACCCAGTACTTC. The chain carries TRBV6-5 and TRBJ2-5; TRBD1 might be the D (6 bases). Germline assignment: CDR1 MNHEY and CDR2 SVGAGI. Trimming removed 6 bases at V and 0 bases at J, with 8 bases between. The CDR3 runs 13 residues.

This chain joins TRBV27 and TRBJ1-1, with D hard to call. CDR3 length: 13 amino acids. The germline CDR1 and CDR2 sequences are MNHEY and SMNVEV (reference sequence). The V end was cut by 1 base, the J end by 1 base, with 4 bases between. The chain's CDR3 is CASSLYGNTEAFF. As DNA, the CDR3 is TGTGCCAGCAGTTTATACGGGAACACTGAAGCTTTCTTT.

CDR3 region: CASSQDSVPGYTF. The CDR3 region has the DNA TGCGCCAGCAGCCAAGATTCTGTCCCTGGCTACACCTTC. The V gene is TRBV4-3, the J gene TRBJ1-2; the D is unclear. This CDR3 comprises 13 residues. Germline CDR1 and CDR2: LGHNA and YSLEER. The V end was cut by 0 bases, the J end by 7 bases, with 9 bases between.

With respect to this clone: One junction end does not reproduce the germline sequence, and a read error may be involved. J is TRBJ2-5 and V is TRBV4-2; maybe TRBD2 (6 bases). CDR3 length equals 14 residues. The germline gives CDR1 LGHNA, CDR2 YNFKEQ. The CDR3 region has the DNA TGTGCCAGCAGGCAAGGGCTCGGGGGAGAGACCCAGTACTTC. Its translation: CASRQGLGGETQYF.

V and J are TRBV6-6 and TRBJ1-2, with D uncertain. The CDR3 is made up of 14 amino acids. Between the trimmed V and J ends, which lost 4 bases and 0 bases, there was a span of 9 bases. CDR1 and CDR2 from the germline V gene are MNHNY and SVGAGI (reference sequence). In DNA, the CDR3 is TGTGCCAGCAGTTTTTGGGCCACTAACTATGGCTACACCTTC. This translates into CASSFWATNYGYTF.

V usage is TRBV28 and J usage is TRBJ1-1; D is undetermined. Germline V lookup: CDR1 MDHEN, CDR2 SYDVKM. The CDR3 length is 12 residues. Trimming took 8 bases from V and 8 from J, leaving 15 bases between them. CDR3 DNA: TGTGCCAGCTACGCGGGCAAATCCGAAGCTTTCTTT. Its protein product is CASYAGKSEAFF.

V usage is TRBV7-9 and J usage is TRBJ1-1, with D perhaps TRBD1 (6 bases). V lost 5 bases and J lost 6, with 13 bases in between. CDR3 size: 13 residues. CDR1 and CDR2 from the germline V gene are SEHNR and FQNEAQ (reference sequence). Here the CDR3 DNA reads TGTGCCAGCAGCCTGGCACAGGGTGCTGAAGCTTTCTTT. This sequence encodes CASSLAQGAEAFF.

The chain has TRBV10-2 and TRBJ2-5; D possibly corresponds to TRBD2 (6 bases). The CDR3 extends over 15 amino acids. V was cut by 3 bases and J by 0 bases, with 11 bases left in between. The germline V gene encodes CDR1 WSHSY and CDR2 SAAADI. This CDR3 is CASSDRGTYQETQYF. Here the CDR3 DNA reads TGCGCCAGCAGTGACCGCGGGACTTACCAAGAGACCCAGTACTTC.

This chain links TRBV25-1 with TRBJ2-5; the D gene is possibly TRBD1 (5 bases). The CDR3 covers 14 residues. V was trimmed by 1 base and J by 4 bases, leaving 10 bases between them. CDR1 and CDR2 (germline): MGHDK, SYGVNS. The CDR3 nucleotides are TGTGCCAGCAGTGAATTAGCAGGGCCAGAGACCCAGTACTTC. It translates to CASSELAGPETQYF.

This clone was seen just once. The gene calls are TRBV11-2 and TRBJ2-3; possibly TRBD2 for D (6 bases). In germline, CDR1 is SGHAT, CDR2 FQNNGV. V was pared by 5 bases and J by 5 bases, with 17 bases between. The CDR3 extends over 15 amino acids. CDR3 residues: CASSESGPQRDTQYF. In nucleotides, the CDR3 is TGTGCCAGCAGCGAAAGCGGGCCTCAACGAGATACGCAGTATTTT.

The V and J genes are TRBV18 and TRBJ1-4; D is undetermined. CDR3 length: 13 residues. The V gene's germline CDR1 is KGHSH and CDR2 LQKENI. Trimming stripped 5 bases from V and 7 bases from J, with 11 bases between. The CDR3 is CASSTDTGEKLFF. The CDR3 DNA follows: TGTGCCAGCTCAACTGATACGGGTGAAAAACTGTTTTTT.